This T cell receptor beta chain was identified in a study of cytomegalovirus exposure and HLA in healthy donors. PCR employed 60 Vbeta and 13 Jbeta primers. Per the original methods: Counted up in a later analysis, unique TCR beta chains came to about 80 million, with around 10 million shared. The assay was immunoSEQ multiplex PCR, and TCRdb's table has in-frame clones only and misses some. V, J and clone size derive from that table, while D and trimming were established from the DNA sequence. The sample records about 140,000 clones, approximately 83% being singletons. Overall study results and limits: A later analysis found most CMV-associated TCR beta chains apparently HLA-restricted. Being productive about 87% or about 30% of the time was typical of most TCR beta V segments in an earlier analysis. A list of 150 or so TCR beta chains associated with cytomegalovirus was given.

The sample holds one count of this clone. Its antigen is unknown. Trimming pared 4 bases from V and 4 bases from J, leaving 16 bases between. The CDR3 covers 15 residues. CDR1 and CDR2 (germline): LNHDA, SQIVND (reference sequence). Source material: PBMCs. The chain employs TRBV19 and TRBJ2-5, with D perhaps matching TRBD1 (5 bases). The receptor comes from a man aged 35-49 years in good health and CMV-seropositive. The DNA for the CDR3 is TGTGCCAGTAGTACCTCCGACAGAGTGGGAGAGACCCAGTACTTC. It codes for CASSTSDRVGETQYF.